This TCR beta chain was identified during a study of human T cells and chemical hapten exposure. For the study at large: Per-sample variation in TCR yield stemmed mainly from small pooled library volume differences.

Indicated time point: patch test 1, 2 weeks after DPC sensitization. As for treatment: therapeutic diphenylcyclopropenone sensitization with weekly scalp DPC. Ahead of each patch test application, blood was drawn. Alopecia patients between 18 and 70 years old and suitable for DPC were used as donors. Whole-study results and caveats: TCRs at a frequency above 1 in 1000 stayed unchanged with DPC sensitization.

Turning to this clonotype: Its antigen remains unknown.

Deletions cut 6 bases from V and 14 bases from J, with 17 bases between. The CDR3 has 12 residues. Per the germline V gene, CDR1 is MRHNA and CDR2 is SNTAGT. TCRdb passed the RACE reads through MiXCR, listing each CDR3 protein once. The sample gives 300,000 to 350,000 distinct CDR3 sequences, about 7% of which show up once; approximately 8.9% is in the top ten. The chain has TRBV6-4 and TRBJ2-4; D is perhaps TRBD2 (6 bases). The origin of this receptor is a woman aged 18-29 years with alopecia areata. Some clones in this sample may be carry-over from other donors' samples. Material: whole blood, obtained in connection with sensitization to the hapten diphenylcyclopropenone (DPC). Here the CDR3 reads CASRLPGTPEYF. The DNA for the CDR3 is TGTGCCAGCAGACTCCCAGGGACTCCCGAGTACTTC.